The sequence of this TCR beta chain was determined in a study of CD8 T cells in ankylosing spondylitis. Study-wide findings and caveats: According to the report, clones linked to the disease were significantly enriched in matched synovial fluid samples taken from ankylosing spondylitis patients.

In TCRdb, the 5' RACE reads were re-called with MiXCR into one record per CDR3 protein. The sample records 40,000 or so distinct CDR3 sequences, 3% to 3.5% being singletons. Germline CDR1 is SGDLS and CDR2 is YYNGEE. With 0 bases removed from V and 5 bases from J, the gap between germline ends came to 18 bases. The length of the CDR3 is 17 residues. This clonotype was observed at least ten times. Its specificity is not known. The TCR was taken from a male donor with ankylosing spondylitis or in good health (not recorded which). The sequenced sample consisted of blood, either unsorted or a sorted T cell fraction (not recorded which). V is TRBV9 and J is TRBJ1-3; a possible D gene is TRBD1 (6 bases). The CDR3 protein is CASSVGPRGTGRNTIYF. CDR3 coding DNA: TGTGCCAGCAGCGTAGGCCCCAGGGGCACTGGGAGAAACACCATATATTTT.